Below, one T cell receptor beta chain is given with its context. Antigen unknown. UMIs and sample barcodes were carried by the TCR alpha and TCR beta cDNA libraries that 5'RACE produced using constant-segment primers. TCRdb passed the 5' RACE reads through MiXCR, listing each CDR3 protein once. The sample shows around 190,000 distinct CDR3 sequences, less than 20% of them seen only once. This specimen comes from a study of T-cell memory formation after mild COVID-19. General study points: Unconfirmed was the SARS-CoV-2 specificity of second-wave clones that peaked on day 37. Pre-infection memory already had some responding clones, implying cross-reactive memory joined. Contracting clones, day 15 to 85, had balanced CD4/CD8, and later expanders favored CD4+.

CDR3 length: 13 residues. Germline V gene lookup returns CDR1 DFQATT and CDR2 SNEGSKA (reference sequence). The sample consisted of PBMCs or a T cell subset sorted from them (not recorded which). The source is a young man who had mild COVID-19 (a few samples of this study predate the infection). Cell type and time point are not known. J is TRBJ2-1 and V is TRBV20-1; 8 bases are shared with TRBD2. The CDR3, as DNA: TGCAGCGCTCAGCGGGGGATATACAATGAGCAGTTCTTC. Its translation: CSAQRGIYNEQFF.